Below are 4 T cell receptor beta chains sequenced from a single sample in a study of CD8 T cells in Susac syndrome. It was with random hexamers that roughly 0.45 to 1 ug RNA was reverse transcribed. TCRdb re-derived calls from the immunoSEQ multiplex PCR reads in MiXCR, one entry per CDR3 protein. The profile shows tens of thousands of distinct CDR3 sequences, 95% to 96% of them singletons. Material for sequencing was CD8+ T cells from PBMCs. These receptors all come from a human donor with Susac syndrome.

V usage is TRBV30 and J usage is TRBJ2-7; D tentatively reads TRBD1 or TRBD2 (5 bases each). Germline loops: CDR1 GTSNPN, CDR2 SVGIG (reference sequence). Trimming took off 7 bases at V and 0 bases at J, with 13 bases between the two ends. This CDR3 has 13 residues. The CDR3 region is CASGTAFSYEQYF. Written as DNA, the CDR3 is TGTGCCTCCGGGACCGCATTCTCCTACGAGCAGTACTTC.

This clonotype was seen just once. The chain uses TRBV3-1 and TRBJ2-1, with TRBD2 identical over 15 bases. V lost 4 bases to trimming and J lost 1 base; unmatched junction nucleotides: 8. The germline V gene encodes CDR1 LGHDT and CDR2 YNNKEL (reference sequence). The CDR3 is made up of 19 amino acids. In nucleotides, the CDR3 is TGTGCCAGCAGCCCCCTGCCGGGACTAGCGGGGGGATCCTACAATGAGCAGTTCTTC. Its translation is CASSPLPGLAGGSYNEQFF.

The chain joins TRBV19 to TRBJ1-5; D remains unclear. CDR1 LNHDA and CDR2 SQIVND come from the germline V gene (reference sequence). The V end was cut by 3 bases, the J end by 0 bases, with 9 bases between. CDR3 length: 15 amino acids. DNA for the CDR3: TGTGCCAGTAGTATGGAAGAATATAGCAATCAGCCCCAGCATTTT. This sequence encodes CASSMEEYSNQPQHF.

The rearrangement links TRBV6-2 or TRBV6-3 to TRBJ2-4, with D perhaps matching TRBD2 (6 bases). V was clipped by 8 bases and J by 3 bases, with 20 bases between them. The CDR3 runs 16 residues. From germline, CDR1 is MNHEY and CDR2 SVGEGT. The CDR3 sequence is CASQWDGSQGKNIQYF. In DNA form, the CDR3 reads TGTGCCAGCCAATGGGACGGGAGTCAGGGCAAAAACATTCAGTACTTC.